This T cell receptor (beta chain) was recovered during a study of monozygotic twins with inflammatory bowel disease. Across eight separate reactions for each sample, cDNA was made. TCRdb reworked the 5' RACE reads into one entry per CDR3 protein, no DNA. This sample's table has approximately 120,000 distinct CDR3 sequences. Study outcomes and limitations: Repertoire similarity matched across concordant and discordant twins, perhaps owing to limited power.

Per the germline V gene, CDR1 is SGHTA and CDR2 is FQGTGA. This CDR3 has 16 residues. Turning to this clonotype: Its antigen is as yet unknown.

The TCR comes from a human donor with ulcerative colitis or Crohn's disease, or a healthy co-twin of an affected twin (not recorded which). Material for sequencing was blood. The chain recombines TRBV7-3 with TRBJ2-5; the D call of TRBD2 rests on TCRdb alone, since no DNA is present to check it. The CDR3 here is CASSPGLAVYQETQYF.